This T cell receptor beta chain was found in a study of cytomegalovirus exposure and HLA in healthy donors. Note on this clone: The antigen remains undetermined.

PCR amplification relied on 60 Vbeta primers (plus 13 Jbeta primers). TCRdb keeps only in-frame clones here, not all; method: immunoSEQ multiplex PCR. In the table there are some 140,000 clones, 70% to 90% of which are singletons. The germline V gene has CDR1 LGHNA and CDR2 YNFKEQ. J lost 6 bases, V lost 4 bases, and 6 bases had no gene match. The CDR3 loop spans 16 amino acids. Study-wide findings and caveats: Being indistinguishable, some V segments were excluded, TRBV6-2 and TRBV6-3 among them. Only CMV serostatus was available as immune exposure information.

The source is a man aged 35 to 55 in good health and CMV-seronegative. This chain uses TRBV4-2 with TRBJ2-2; 12 bases align to TRBD2. Sequencing was carried out using PBMCs. CDR3 sequence: CASSPGLAGLPGELFF. CDR3 DNA: TGTGCCAGCAGCCCGGGACTAGCGGGCCTGCCCGGGGAGCTGTTTTTT.